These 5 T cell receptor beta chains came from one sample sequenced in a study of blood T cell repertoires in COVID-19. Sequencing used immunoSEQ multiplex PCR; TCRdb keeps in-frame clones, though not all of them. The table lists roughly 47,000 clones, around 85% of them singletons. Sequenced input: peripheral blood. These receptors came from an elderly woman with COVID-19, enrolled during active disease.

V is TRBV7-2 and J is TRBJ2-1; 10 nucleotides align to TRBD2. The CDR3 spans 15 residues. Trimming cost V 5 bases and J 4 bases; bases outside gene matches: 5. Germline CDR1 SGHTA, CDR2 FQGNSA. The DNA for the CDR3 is TGTGCCAGCAGCAGTAGCGGGGGGAGGTACAATGAGCAGTTCTTC. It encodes CASSSSGGRYNEQFF.

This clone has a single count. DNA of the CDR3: TGTGCTAGTGGTCCAAACACTGGGGGCTCACCCCTCCACTTT. The encoded protein is CASGPNTGGSPLHF. The genes are TRBV12-5 and TRBJ1-6; weak D call: TRBD1 (6 bases). CDR1 is LGHNT, CDR2 FRNRAP, per germline. There are 14 residues in the CDR3. V dropped 5 bases and J dropped 10 bases, with 15 bases sitting between them.

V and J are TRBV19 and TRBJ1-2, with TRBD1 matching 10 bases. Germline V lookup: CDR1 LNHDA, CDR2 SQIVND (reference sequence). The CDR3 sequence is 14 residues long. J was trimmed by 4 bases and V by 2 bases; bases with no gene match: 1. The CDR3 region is CASSIRDRGYGYTF. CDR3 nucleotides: TGTGCCAGTAGTATACGGGACAGGGGCTATGGCTACACCTTC.

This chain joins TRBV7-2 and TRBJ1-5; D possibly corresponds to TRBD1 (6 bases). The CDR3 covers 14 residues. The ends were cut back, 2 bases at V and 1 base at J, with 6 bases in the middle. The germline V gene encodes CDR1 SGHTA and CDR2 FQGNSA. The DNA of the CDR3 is TGTGCCAGCAGCTTACAGGGGAGCAATCAGCCCCAGCATTTT. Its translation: CASSLQGSNQPQHF.

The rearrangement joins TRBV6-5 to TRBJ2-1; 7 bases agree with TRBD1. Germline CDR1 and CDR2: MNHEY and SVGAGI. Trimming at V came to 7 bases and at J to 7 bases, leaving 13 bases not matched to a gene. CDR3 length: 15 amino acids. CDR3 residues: CASNTATGFSNEQFF. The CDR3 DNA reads TGTGCCAGCAACACAGCGACAGGGTTTTCGAATGAGCAGTTCTTC.